Listed below are T cell receptor beta chains from one sample, sequenced in a study of glioma-infiltrating T cells. TCRdb reprocessed the multiplex PCR reads with MiXCR, giving one entry per CDR3 protein. The sample lists roughly 100,000 distinct CDR3 sequences, approximately 28% occurring once. What was sequenced was glioma tissue, nonneoplastic brain tissue, or PBMCs (not recorded which). All receptors derive from a human donor with low-grade glioma or glioblastoma, undergoing nonglioma brain surgery, or in good health (not recorded which). Both conserved end residues are part of each CDR3. A D gene is named only where the DNA matches it firmly. Clone size is stated in some rows and not others, as once, few, many or a class when expanded.

V gene,D gene,J gene,CDR3 length,clone size,CDR3 protein,CDR3 DNA
TRBV12-3/TRBV12-4,.,TRBJ2-3,16,few,CASSLGRRTSTDTQYF,TGTGCCAGCAGTTTGGGACGGCGGACCAGCACAGATACGCAGTATTTT
TRBV3-1,TRBD1,TRBJ2-7,13,.,CASSQGQGYEQYF,TGTGCCAGCAGCCAAGGACAGGGCTACGAGCAGTACTTC
TRBV6-1,.,TRBJ2-3,12,many,CASSQQTRTQYF,TGTGCCAGCAGTCAACAGACTAGGACGCAGTATTTT
TRBV28,.,TRBJ1-5,14,.,CASLTGRSNQPQHF,TGTGCCAGCCTCACTGGGCGTAGCAATCAGCCCCAGCATTTT
TRBV2,.,TRBJ1-6,15,few,CASSPRPAGNSPLHF,TGTGCCAGCAGTCCCAGGCCAGCCGGCAATTCACCCCTCCACTTT
TRBV7-2,.,TRBJ1-3,16,many,CASSPQPGFSGNTIYF,TGTGCCAGCAGCCCCCAGCCGGGTTTCTCTGGAAACACCATATATTTT
TRBV7-8,TRBD1,TRBJ1-3,17,few,CASSLVWDRSSGNTIYF,TGTGCCAGCAGCTTAGTGTGGGACAGGTCCTCTGGAAACACCATATATTTT
TRBV28,.,TRBJ2-1,12,many,CASSEQYNEQFF,TGTGCCAGCAGTGAACAGTACAATGAGCAGTTCTTC
TRBV20-1,.,TRBJ2-5,15,many,CSASDRGGVQETQYF,TGCAGTGCTAGTGATAGGGGTGGGGTTCAAGAGACCCAGTACTTC
TRBV7-7,TRBD1,TRBJ2-1,13,.,CASSTGGENEQFF,TGTGCTAGCAGCACAGGGGGCGAAAATGAGCAGTTCTTC
TRBV2,.,TRBJ1-5,14,few,CASSVARINQPQHF,TGTGCCAGCAGTGTTGCCAGGATTAATCAGCCCCAGCATTTT
TRBV6-1,.,TRBJ1-3,14,many,CASLKGGSGNTIYF,TGTGCCAGCCTCAAGGGGGGGTCTGGAAACACCATATATTTT
TRBV7-2,.,TRBJ2-1,15,many,CASSGGSDIYNEQFF,TGTGCCAGCAGCGGAGGGTCCGACATCTACAATGAGCAGTTCTTC
TRBV7-9,TRBD1,TRBJ2-5,15,many,CASRVAGTGEETQYF,TGTGCCAGCAGGGTGGCCGGGACAGGAGAAGAGACCCAGTACTTC
TRBV7-3,.,TRBJ1-3,12,few,CASSPHGNTIYF,TGTGCCAGCAGCCCTCATGGAAACACCATATATTTT
TRBV29-1,.,TRBJ1-1,13,.,CSAVTAENTEAFF,TGCAGCGCTGTAACGGCGGAAAACACTGAAGCTTTCTTT
TRBV12-3/TRBV12-4,.,TRBJ2-2,13,.,CASSLAAAGELFF,TGTGCCAGCAGTTTAGCGGCTGCCGGGGAGCTGTTTTTT
TRBV2,.,TRBJ1-2,15,.,CASSEAWTANYVYTF,TGTGCCAGCAGTGAAGCGTGGACAGCTAACTATGTTTACACCTTC
TRBV4-1,.,TRBJ2-3,15,.,CASSPVPSMGDTQYF,TGCGCCAGCAGCCCCGTACCGTCCATGGGGGATACGCAGTATTTT
TRBV29-1,.,TRBJ1-2,13,many,CSVSLGPDYGYTF,TGCAGCGTTAGTTTGGGACCGGATTATGGCTACACCTTC
TRBV20-1,.,TRBJ1-1,12,many,CRFRRGPTEAFF,TGCAGATTCCGCAGGGGTCCCACTGAAGCTTTCTTT
TRBV20-1,.,TRBJ1-2,16,many,CSARETGRGRDYGYTF,TGCAGTGCTAGAGAAACTGGGCGTGGCAGGGACTATGGCTACACCTTC
TRBV27,.,TRBJ1-6,15,many,CASTVGGTHNSPLHF,TGTGCCAGCACCGTAGGGGGGACGCATAATTCACCCCTCCACTTT
TRBV28,.,TRBJ2-5,15,.,CATRGAGAVRETQYF,TGTGCCACCCGGGGTGCTGGGGCCGTCCGGGAGACCCAGTACTTC
TRBV12-3/TRBV12-4,.,TRBJ2-5,14,many,CASSFNSRQETQYF,TGTGCCAGCAGTTTTAACAGTAGACAAGAGACCCAGTACTTC
TRBV5-1,TRBD1,TRBJ1-4,14,.,CASSSRGQDEKLFF,TGCGCCAGCAGCTCCAGGGGGCAAGATGAAAAACTGTTTTTT
TRBV20-1,TRBD1,TRBJ1-1,17,medium-sized,CSARDTGRGLMNTEAFF,TGCAGTGCTAGAGACACAGGGAGGGGGCTCATGAACACTGAAGCTTTCTTT
TRBV11-1,TRBD1,TRBJ2-1,16,.,CASSHYSGGPDNEQFF,TGTGCCAGCAGCCACTATTCAGGGGGCCCCGACAATGAGCAGTTCTTC
TRBV3-1,.,TRBJ2-3,19,few,CASSEGYRGTAGGTDTQYF,TGTGCCAGCAGCGAGGGTTACAGGGGAACAGCGGGGGGCACAGATACGCAGTATTTT
TRBV28,.,TRBJ2-7,14,many,CASRMGRAPYEQYF,TGTGCCAGCAGGATGGGCAGGGCCCCCTACGAGCAGTACTTC
TRBV7-3,TRBD1,TRBJ1-1,15,few,CASSSTGQGVTEAFF,TGTGCCAGCAGCTCCACGGGACAGGGGGTCACTGAAGCTTTCTTT
TRBV6-1,.,TRBJ1-1,12,many,CASRQDDTEAFF,TGTGCCAGCAGGCAGGATGACACTGAAGCTTTCTTT
TRBV3-1,.,TRBJ1-4,15,.,CASSPTLVTNEKLFF,TGTGCCAGCAGCCCTACCCTGGTTACTAATGAAAAACTGTTTTTT
TRBV7-2,.,TRBJ2-1,13,few,CASSLEIDNEQFF,TGTGCCAGCAGCTTAGAGATAGACAATGAGCAGTTCTTC
TRBV7-2,TRBD1,TRBJ1-2,14,.,CASSITGTGYGYTF,TGTGCCAGCAGCATAACAGGGACAGGATATGGCTACACCTTC
TRBV27,.,TRBJ1-1,13,few,CASSFSESTEAFF,TGTGCCAGCAGTTTTTCTGAGTCCACTGAAGCTTTCTTT
TRBV6-1,.,TRBJ2-3,16,medium-sized,CASNLGPPPNIDTQYF,TGTGCCAGCAATCTGGGACCTCCGCCAAATATAGATACGCAGTATTTT
TRBV20-1,.,TRBJ2-7,13,many,CSAREGSLWEQYF,TGCAGTGCTAGAGAAGGCAGTTTATGGGAGCAGTACTTC
TRBV5-1,.,TRBJ2-1,14,many,CASSPRWGSNEQFF,TGCGCCAGCAGCCCCCGCTGGGGGTCCAATGAGCAGTTCTTC
TRBV7-2,.,TRBJ2-7,15,few,CASSLRGQSRYEQYF,TGTGCCAGCAGCTTGCGTGGTCAGAGCCGCTACGAGCAGTACTTC
TRBV6-1,TRBD1,TRBJ1-1,13,many,CASRRTGSTEAFF,TGTGCCAGCAGACGGACAGGGAGCACTGAAGCTTTCTTT
TRBV29-1,TRBD1,TRBJ2-1,11,few,CSGQGYNEQFF,TGCAGCGGACAGGGCTACAATGAGCAGTTCTTC
TRBV12-3/TRBV12-4,.,TRBJ2-6,14,few,CATRSETGANVLTF,TGTGCCACCCGATCCGAAACGGGGGCCAACGTCCTGACTTTC
TRBV7-8,.,TRBJ2-5,11,many,CASSLTHDSDF,TGTGCCAGCAGCCTAACGCACGACTCGGACTTC
TRBV3-1,.,TRBJ2-2,16,.,CASSPNFGSRTGELFF,TGTGCCAGCAGCCCCAATTTTGGGTCCCGCACCGGGGAGCTGTTTTTT
TRBV5-4,.,TRBJ2-1,15,.,CASSSRREGSNEQFF,TGTGCCAGCAGCTCAAGGCGTGAGGGATCCAATGAGCAGTTCTTC
TRBV4-1,.,TRBJ2-3,16,many,CASSHSRGANTDTQYF,TGCGCCAGCAGCCATTCCAGGGGAGCCAACACAGATACGCAGTATTTT
TRBV12-3/TRBV12-4,.,TRBJ2-1,11,.,CASSWYGKQFF,TGTGCCAGCAGTTGGTACGGTAAGCAGTTCTTC
TRBV28,TRBD1,TRBJ1-2,14,many,CASSPGQINYGYTF,TGTGCCAGCAGCCCGGGACAGATCAACTATGGCTACACCTTC
TRBV7-2,.,TRBJ1-1,14,many,CASSLLLQDTEAFF,TGTGCCAGCAGCTTACTACTCCAGGACACTGAAGCTTTCTTT
TRBV7-2,.,TRBJ1-2,18,.,CASSSPRSPSPGYYGYTF,TGTGCCAGCAGCTCCCCCCGGTCTCCGTCGCCAGGATACTATGGCTACACCTTC
TRBV11-1,.,TRBJ2-3,13,.,CASSLAAYDTQYF,TGTGCCAGCAGCTTAGCCGCCTACGATACGCAGTATTTT
TRBV19,TRBD2,TRBJ2-3,15,.,CATRLAGGISDTQYF,TGTGCCACCAGACTAGCGGGGGGAATTTCGGATACGCAGTATTTT
TRBV20-1,.,TRBJ1-1,12,many,CSAGPLHTEAFF,TGCAGTGCTGGGCCACTACACACTGAAGCTTTCTTT